Listed below are T cell receptor beta chains from one sample, sequenced in a study of blood T cell repertoires in COVID-19. Profiled with immunoSEQ multiplex PCR; TCRdb holds only in-frame clones, not every one. The sample consists of around 150,000 clones, 75% to 80% of them appearing once. Sequenced material: peripheral blood. Source of these receptors: a woman of 80 years or more with acute or convalescent COVID-19. Both conserved end residues are part of each CDR3. The order of the fields is clone size, D gene, V gene, J gene, CDR3 DNA, CDR3 protein. A D gene is named only where the DNA matches it firmly. Clone size is shown for a subset of rows, as once, few, many or a class of expanded clone.

-	-	TRBV19	TRBJ2-7	TGTGCCAGTGGGGCCGGGCCCCAGAGAAGGCAGTACTTC	CASGAGPQRRQYF
few	-	TRBV18	TRBJ2-1	TGTGCCAGCTCACCACAAGTAGTCACCTCGCACTACAATGAGCAGTTCTTC	CASSPQVVTSHYNEQFF
-	-	TRBV5-4	TRBJ1-6	TGTGCCAGCAGCTTGGGTGGAGGGGATTCACCCCTCCACTTT	CASSLGGGDSPLHF
-	TRBD1	TRBV6-5	TRBJ1-2	TGTGCCAGCAGGGCGACAGGGGGCGCCTATGGCTACACCTTC	CASRATGGAYGYTF
-	TRBD2	TRBV27	TRBJ2-1	TGTGCCAGCCAACTAGCGGGGGGCAATGAGCAGTTCTTC	CASQLAGGNEQFF
-	-	TRBV7-2	TRBJ1-4	TGTGCCAGCACCTTGGGGAGGTCGAACAATGAAAAACTGTTTTTT	CASTLGRSNNEKLFF
-	-	TRBV5-5	TRBJ1-5	TGTGCCAGCTCAGAGAGGGAAGGTCAGCCCCAGCATTTT	CASSEREGQPQHF
-	-	TRBV6-5	TRBJ2-7	TGTGCCAGCAGTTACCCCCGCGGGGCATCCTACGAGCAGTACTTC	CASSYPRGASYEQYF
-	-	TRBV5-5	TRBJ2-7	TGTGCCAGCAGCTTAGTTGGGCAGGACTCCTACGAGCAGTACTTC	CASSLVGQDSYEQYF
-	-	TRBV6-6	TRBJ1-5	TGTGCCAGCAGACTAAACTCTGATCAGCCCCAGCATTTT	CASRLNSDQPQHF
few	TRBD1	TRBV5-1	TRBJ1-4	TGCGCCAGCAGCTTGGGACAGGGAGGTGCAACTAATGAAAAACTGTTTTTT	CASSLGQGGATNEKLFF
-	TRBD1	TRBV20-1	TRBJ1-2	TGCAGTGCTAGTCCGACAGGGTCTGGCTACACCTTC	CSASPTGSGYTF
-	-	TRBV7-9	TRBJ2-5	TGTGCCAGCAGCTTAATGGGCCTTCAAGAGACCCAGTACTTC	CASSLMGLQETQYF
-	TRBD2	TRBV7-6	TRBJ2-1	TGTGCCAGCAGCTTAGGGACTAGCCGCTACAATGAGCAGTTCTTC	CASSLGTSRYNEQFF
-	-	TRBV20-1	TRBJ2-7	TGCAGTGCTAGTTCAGGGCACGAGCAGTACTTC	CSASSGHEQYF
-	-	TRBV6-5	TRBJ1-2	TGTGCCAGCGTAGTACAGGGCAACTATGGCTACACCTTC	CASVVQGNYGYTF
-	TRBD1	TRBV5-1	TRBJ1-2	TGCGCCAGCAGTCAATCGACAGGGTTTGGTGGCTACACCTTC	CASSQSTGFGGYTF
-	-	TRBV6-5	TRBJ2-7	TGTGCCAGCAGTTACTCGAGGCAGGGGCAATACGAGCAGTACTTC	CASSYSRQGQYEQYF
-	-	TRBV6-2/TRBV6-3	TRBJ2-7	TGTGCCAGCAGTACGGGACAAGCCTACTCCTACGAGCAGTACTTC	CASSTGQAYSYEQYF
-	TRBD2	TRBV5-4	TRBJ2-5	TGTGCCAGCAGCTTGGCCCCAGCGGGAGGCCAAGAGACCCAGTACTTC	CASSLAPAGGQETQYF
-	TRBD1	TRBV30	TRBJ1-2	TGTGCCTGGAGTCGCAGACAGGGCGATTATGGCTACACCTTC	CAWSRRQGDYGYTF
few	-	TRBV6-5	TRBJ2-5	TGTGCCAGCAGTCTCTTGGGTACGGGGACCCAGTACTTC	CASSLLGTGTQYF
-	TRBD1	TRBV6-6	TRBJ2-7	TGTGCCAGCAGTACCGGGACAGGGGACGAGCAGTACTTC	CASSTGTGDEQYF
many	-	TRBV10-3	TRBJ1-4	TGTGCCATCAGTGAGTTGGGAGGGAATGAAAAACTGTTTTTT	CAISELGGNEKLFF
-	-	TRBV29-1	TRBJ2-1	TGCAGCGGTGTACTAGCTCCCAATCATGAGCAGTTCTTC	CSGVLAPNHEQFF
-	TRBD1	TRBV6-6	TRBJ1-6	TGTGCCAGCAGTTACGGGACAGACTATAATTCACCCCTCCACTTT	CASSYGTDYNSPLHF
-	-	TRBV18	TRBJ2-7	TGTGCCAGCTCACCAATCGACACGACCTCTAACGAGCAGTACTTC	CASSPIDTTSNEQYF
-	TRBD1	TRBV5-1	TRBJ1-1	TGCGCCAGCAGCTTGGATGGGACAGGAGGAGGGGTTACTGAAGCTTTCTTT	CASSLDGTGGGVTEAFF
-	-	TRBV19	TRBJ1-5	TGTGCCAGTAGGGAGCAGCTTGGCGGCAATCAGCCCCAGCATTTT	CASREQLGGNQPQHF
-	TRBD1	TRBV6-6	TRBJ1-1	TGTGCCACCGGGACAGGTCAGAGGAACACTGAAGCTTTCTTT	CATGTGQRNTEAFF
once	-	TRBV4-1	TRBJ2-2	TGCGCCAGCAGCCAAGATGGTTCCCGGGTGAACACCGGGGAGCTGTTTTTT	CASSQDGSRVNTGELFF
-	-	TRBV6-6	TRBJ2-1	TGTGCCAGCAGTTACTCGAAACAATCCGATGAGCAGTTCTTC	CASSYSKQSDEQFF
-	-	TRBV10-1	TRBJ1-1	TGCGCCAGCAGTGAGTCTCGACACGCGAACACTGAAGCTTTCTTT	CASSESRHANTEAFF
-	TRBD2	TRBV7-3	TRBJ2-3	TGTGCCAGCAGCTCCTACGGGGGGAGCACAGATACGCAGTATTTT	CASSSYGGSTDTQYF
once	TRBD1	TRBV4-1	TRBJ2-2	TGCGCCAGCAGCCGGGACAGGGGGGCCACCGGGGAGCTGTTTTTT	CASSRDRGATGELFF
-	-	TRBV5-1	TRBJ2-1	TGCGCCAGCAGCCCCTCTCGGCTTCACAGCTCCTACAATGAGCAGTTCTTC	CASSPSRLHSSYNEQFF
few	TRBD1	TRBV3-1/TRBV3-2	TRBJ1-6	TGTGCCAGCAGCTCTTACAGGGGGCGCTCCTATAATTCACCCCTCCACTTT	CASSSYRGRSYNSPLHF
once	-	TRBV27	TRBJ2-7	TGTGCCAGCAGCCGAAACAGGGACGGTTACGAGCAGTACTTC	CASSRNRDGYEQYF
-	-	TRBV6-2/TRBV6-3	TRBJ2-5	TGTGCCAGCAGTACCAACTCTGGGACCCAGTACTTC	CASSTNSGTQYF
-	-	TRBV19	TRBJ2-1	TGTGCCAGTAGTCTTAGTCGAGGAAGCCCCTACAATGAGCAGTTCTTC	CASSLSRGSPYNEQFF
few	TRBD2	TRBV2	TRBJ2-3	TGTGCCAGCACCGGGGGGGGCGGAGATACGCAGTATTTT	CASTGGGGDTQYF
-	-	TRBV28	TRBJ1-5	TGTGCCAGCAGTTCCCCAGCCCCGGGATATCCCCAGCATTTT	CASSSPAPGYPQHF
-	-	TRBV10-3	TRBJ2-1	TGTGCCATCAGGAGCACCTACAATGAGCAGTTCTTC	CAIRSTYNEQFF
-	TRBD1	TRBV5-1	TRBJ2-5	TGCGCCAGCAGCTCGGGGACAGGATTTTATTCGGAGACCCAGTACTTC	CASSSGTGFYSETQYF
once	-	TRBV6-5	TRBJ1-5	TGTGCCAGCAGTTCTGGACAGTCGGGCAATCAGCCCCAGCATTTT	CASSSGQSGNQPQHF
-	TRBD2	TRBV18	TRBJ2-1	TGTGCCAGCTCACCACGACTAGCGGGCCCTTACAATGAGCAGTTCTTC	CASSPRLAGPYNEQFF
few	TRBD1	TRBV5-8	TRBJ1-1	TGTGCCAGCAGCTTGTCCGGGACAGGGTACACTGAAGCTTTCTTT	CASSLSGTGYTEAFF
-	TRBD2	TRBV5-1	TRBJ2-5	TGCGCCAGCAGCGTAATAGCGGGGGGCCAAGAGACCCAGTACTTC	CASSVIAGGQETQYF
-	-	TRBV27	TRBJ1-6	TGTGCCAGCAGTTTTGGGGGGACGGAGAATTCACCCCTCCACTTT	CASSFGGTENSPLHF